The rows below give T cell receptor beta chains drawn from one sample of a study of identical twins. Each CDR3 protein is one row after TCRdb ran MiXCR on the 5' RACE reads. This repertoire shows 1.5 million to 2 million distinct CDR3 sequences, under 35% found once; its top ten account for about 0.3%. Sequencing was performed on cord blood. Every receptor here comes from a newborn girl in good health. Both conserved end residues are part of each CDR3. Fields, in order: J gene, D gene, clone size, V gene, CDR3 protein, CDR3 DNA. D genes are given only for firm matches. Rows may omit the clone size; those that give it use once, few, many or a size class.

>TRBJ2-2|NA|NA|TRBV20-1
CSARGRDSNTGELFF
TGCAGTGCTCGAGGACGGGACTCGAACACCGGGGAGCTGTTTTTT
>TRBJ2-3|NA|NA|TRBV21-1
CASSRIPKRGAASTDTQYF
TGTGCCAGCAGCCGAATTCCTAAGAGGGGGGCCGCTAGCACAGATACGCAGTATTTT
>TRBJ1-1|NA|NA|TRBV29-1
CSVERALEAFF
TGCAGCGTTGAGCGGGCCCTAGAAGCTTTCTTT
>TRBJ1-2|NA|NA|TRBV2
CASSEARNHGYTF
TGTGCCAGCAGTGAAGCGAGGAATCATGGCTACACCTTC
>TRBJ2-3|TRBD2|NA|TRBV12-3/TRBV12-4
CASGSRLADVTDVQYF
TGTGCCAGCGGATCCCGGCTAGCGGATGTCACAGATGTGCAGTATTTT
>TRBJ2-3|NA|NA|TRBV10-3
CATLGGEGTDTQYF
TGTGCCACCCTGGGGGGAGAGGGCACAGATACGCAGTATTTT
>TRBJ2-7|NA|many|TRBV28
CASSSPSYSTSYEQYF
TGTGCCAGCAGTTCGCCTAGCTACTCCACCTCCTACGAGCAGTACTTC
>TRBJ2-7|NA|NA|TRBV2
CASSDNSDYEQYF
TGTGCCAGCAGTGACAACTCCGACTACGAGCAGTACTTC
>TRBJ2-7|TRBD2|NA|TRBV5-1
CASSLEGLISYNEQYF
TGCGCCAGCAGCTTGGAGGGACTAATTTCCTACAATGAGCAGTACTTC
>TRBJ2-1|NA|NA|TRBV4-1
CASSQDLVLSNNEQFF
TGCGCCAGCAGCCAAGATCTCGTCCTCTCAAACAATGAGCAGTTCTTC
>TRBJ2-5|TRBD2|few|TRBV3-1
CASSPTFGTSGPQETQYF
TGTGCCAGCAGCCCTACTTTCGGGACTAGCGGGCCCCAAGAGACCCAGTACTTC
>TRBJ1-2|NA|NA|TRBV7-9
CASSLLWKLNYGYTF
TGTGCCAGCAGCTTACTCTGGAAATTGAACTATGGCTACACCTTC
>TRBJ2-1|TRBD2|NA|TRBV27
CASSPLAGGHSEQFF
TGTGCCAGCAGTCCACTAGCGGGGGGGCATAGTGAGCAGTTCTTC
>TRBJ2-3|NA|NA|TRBV5-1
CASRPGTSLSTDTQYF
TGCGCCAGCAGGCCCGGGACAAGCCTTAGCACAGATACGCAGTATTTT
>TRBJ1-2|NA|NA|TRBV28
CASSSPGAGYGYTF
TGTGCCAGCAGCTCCCCGGGCGCCGGCTATGGCTACACCTTC
>TRBJ2-7|NA|NA|TRBV12-3/TRBV12-4
CASSPASSKPYEQYF
TGTGCCAGCAGTCCGGCCAGCTCGAAACCCTACGAGCAGTACTTC
>TRBJ2-7|NA|NA|TRBV13
CASSFRPSEQYF
TGTGCCAGCAGCTTCCGACCGAGCGAGCAGTACTTC
>TRBJ2-7|NA|NA|TRBV12-3/TRBV12-4
CASSFSRAGLEQYF
TGTGCCAGCAGTTTCTCCAGGGCGGGGCTCGAGCAGTACTTC
>TRBJ2-5|TRBD1|NA|TRBV20-1
CSAKGAKETQYF
TGCAGTGCAAAGGGGGCAAAAGAGACCCAGTACTTC
>TRBJ2-1|TRBD2|NA|TRBV7-2
CASSRPSSGGFLYNEQFF
TGTGCCAGCAGCCGACCATCTAGCGGGGGATTCCTCTACAATGAGCAGTTCTTC
>TRBJ2-3|TRBD1|NA|TRBV5-1
CASGLGGGQGTDTQYF
TGCGCCAGCGGCTTAGGAGGGGGACAGGGCACAGATACGCAGTATTTT
>TRBJ2-4|NA|NA|TRBV6-6
CASSYWQARDEQYF
TGTGCCAGCAGTTACTGGCAAGCCCGCGATGAGCAGTACTTC
>TRBJ2-7|NA|NA|TRBV7-9
CASNSVGPYEQYF
TGTGCCAGCAATAGCGTTGGCCCCTACGAGCAGTACTTC